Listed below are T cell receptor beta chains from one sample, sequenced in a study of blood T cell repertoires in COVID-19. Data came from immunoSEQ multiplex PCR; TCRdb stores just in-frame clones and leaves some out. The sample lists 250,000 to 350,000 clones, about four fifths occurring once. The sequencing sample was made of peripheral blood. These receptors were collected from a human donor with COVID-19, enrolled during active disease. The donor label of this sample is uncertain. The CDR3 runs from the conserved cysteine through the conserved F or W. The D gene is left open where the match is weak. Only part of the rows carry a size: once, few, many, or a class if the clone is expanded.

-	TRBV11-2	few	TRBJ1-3	CASSLNRAGNTIYF	TGTGCCAGCAGCTTAAACAGGGCTGGAAACACCATATATTTT
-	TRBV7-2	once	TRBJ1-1	CASSLASIGVGNTEAFF	TGTGCCAGCAGCTTAGCCTCTATAGGGGTTGGTAACACTGAAGCTTTCTTT
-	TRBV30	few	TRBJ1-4	CAWSRVEEKLFF	TGTGCCTGGAGCAGGGTAGAAGAAAAACTGTTTTTT
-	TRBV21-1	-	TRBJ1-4	CASSKDRGTNEKLFF	TGTGCCAGCAGCAAAGACAGGGGCACTAATGAAAAACTGTTTTTT
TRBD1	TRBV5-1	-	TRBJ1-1	CASSGTGGSTEAFF	TGCGCCAGCAGCGGAACAGGGGGGAGTACTGAAGCTTTCTTT
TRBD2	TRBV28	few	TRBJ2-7	CASSPRGGSSYEQYF	TGTGCCAGCAGTCCCCGGGGAGGGAGCTCCTACGAGCAGTACTTC
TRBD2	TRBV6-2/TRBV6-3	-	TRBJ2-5	CASSWGTSGRFQETQYF	TGTGCCAGCAGTTGGGGGACTAGCGGGAGGTTCCAAGAGACCCAGTACTTC
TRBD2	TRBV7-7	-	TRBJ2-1	CASSLGTSAYNEQFF	TGTGCTAGCAGCTTGGGGACTAGCGCCTACAATGAGCAGTTCTTC
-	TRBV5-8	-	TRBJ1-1	CASSLEFGGGKTEAFF	TGTGCCAGCAGCTTGGAATTTGGGGGGGGAAAGACTGAAGCTTTCTTT
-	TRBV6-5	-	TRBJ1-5	CASSYSPGEWESQHF	TGTGCCAGCAGTTACTCGCCCGGAGAATGGGAGTCCCAGCATTTT
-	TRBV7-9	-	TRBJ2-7	CASSRPGWEQYF	TGTGCCAGCAGCAGGCCGGGATGGGAGCAGTACTTC
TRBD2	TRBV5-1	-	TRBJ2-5	CASSLASGGETQYF	TGCGCCAGCAGCTTGGCCTCGGGGGGAGAGACCCAGTACTTC
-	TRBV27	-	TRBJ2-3	CASYQGNTDTQYF	TGTGCCAGCTACCAGGGGAACACAGATACGCAGTATTTT
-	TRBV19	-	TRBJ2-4	CASSPRDLAKNIQYF	TGTGCCAGTAGTCCCCGGGACTTAGCCAAAAACATTCAGTACTTC
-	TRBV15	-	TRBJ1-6	CATSREAGLASPLHF	TGTGCCACCAGCAGAGAGGCAGGGTTGGCTTCACCCCTCCACTTT
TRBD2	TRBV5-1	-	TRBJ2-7	CASRRSASGGIDEQYF	TGCGCCAGCAGGCGGTCGGCTAGCGGGGGGATCGACGAGCAGTACTTC
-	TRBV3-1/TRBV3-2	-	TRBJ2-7	CASSPRRDLEQYF	TGTGCCAGCAGCCCTCGTCGAGATCTCGAGCAGTACTTC
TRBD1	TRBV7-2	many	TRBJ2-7	CASSTGQGGSYEQYF	TGTGCCAGCAGCACGGGACAGGGGGGCTCCTACGAGCAGTACTTC
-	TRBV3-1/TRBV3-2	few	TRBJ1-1	CASSQHRDTEAFF	TGTGCCAGCAGCCAGCACAGGGACACTGAAGCTTTCTTT
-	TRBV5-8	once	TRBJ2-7	CASSLGELGSFYEQYF	TGTGCCAGCAGCTTGGGTGAGCTGGGCTCTTTCTACGAGCAGTACTTC
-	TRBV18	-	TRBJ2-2	CASSVANTGELFF	TGTGCCAGCTCAGTAGCGAACACCGGGGAGCTGTTTTTT
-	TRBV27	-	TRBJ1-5	CASPRVGRGNQPQHF	TGTGCCAGCCCCCGAGTAGGCCGGGGCAATCAGCCCCAGCATTTT
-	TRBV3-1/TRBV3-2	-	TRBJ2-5	CASSQPGMEETQYF	TGTGCCAGCAGCCAGCCAGGGATGGAGGAGACCCAGTACTTC
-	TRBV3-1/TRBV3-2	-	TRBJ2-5	CASSHRGRINQETQYF	TGTGCCAGCAGCCACAGAGGAAGGATTAACCAAGAGACCCAGTACTTC
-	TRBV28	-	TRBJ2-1	CASSLRLRGSHEQFF	TGTGCCAGCAGTTTAAGGCTTCGGGGTTCCCATGAGCAGTTCTTC
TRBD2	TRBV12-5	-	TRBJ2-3	CASGYASGSGTDTQYF	TGTGCTAGTGGTTACGCAAGCGGGAGTGGCACAGATACGCAGTATTTT
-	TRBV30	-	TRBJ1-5	CAWARQTGEPQHF	TGTGCCTGGGCGAGGCAAACGGGGGAGCCCCAGCATTTT